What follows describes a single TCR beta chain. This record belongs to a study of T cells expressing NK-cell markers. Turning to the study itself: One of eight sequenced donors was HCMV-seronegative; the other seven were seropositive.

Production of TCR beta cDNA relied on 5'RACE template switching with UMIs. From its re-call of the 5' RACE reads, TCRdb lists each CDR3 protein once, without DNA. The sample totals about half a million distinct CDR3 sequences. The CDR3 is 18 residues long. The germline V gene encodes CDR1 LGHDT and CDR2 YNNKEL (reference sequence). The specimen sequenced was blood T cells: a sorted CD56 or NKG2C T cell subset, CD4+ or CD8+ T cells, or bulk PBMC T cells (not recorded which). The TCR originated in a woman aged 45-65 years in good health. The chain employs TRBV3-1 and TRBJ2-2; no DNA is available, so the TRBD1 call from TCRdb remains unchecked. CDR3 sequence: CASSHSPQQGAHTGELFF.